This T cell receptor beta chain was identified during a study of blood T cell repertoires in COVID-19. Study background: Material from acute and convalescent COVID-19 was sourced from the United States, Italy and Spain. PBMCs, B-cell-depleted T cells, or T cells provided the cDNA or gDNA that made up the material.

In the authors' methods: Estimation of nucleated cell counts was performed using reference gene primer amplification. Here immunoSEQ multiplex PCR was the method, and the copy in TCRdb shows in-frame clones only, minus some. That table is the source of V, J and clone size, and D and trimming were worked out from the DNA. This sample has some 260,000 clones, with around 79% found just once. CDR3 size: 14 residues. CDR1 and CDR2 from the germline V gene are SGHDT and YYEEEE. The J segment lost 1 base and the V segment lost 2 bases, leaving 2 bases of the junction unmatched. V is TRBV5-6 and J is TRBJ2-7, with 8 bases fitting TRBD1. The TCR sequence derives from an elderly woman with acute or convalescent COVID-19. The source material was peripheral blood. This CDR3 is CASSFDRGSYEQYF. As DNA, the CDR3 is TGTGCCAGCAGCTTCGACAGGGGTTCCTACGAGCAGTACTTC.